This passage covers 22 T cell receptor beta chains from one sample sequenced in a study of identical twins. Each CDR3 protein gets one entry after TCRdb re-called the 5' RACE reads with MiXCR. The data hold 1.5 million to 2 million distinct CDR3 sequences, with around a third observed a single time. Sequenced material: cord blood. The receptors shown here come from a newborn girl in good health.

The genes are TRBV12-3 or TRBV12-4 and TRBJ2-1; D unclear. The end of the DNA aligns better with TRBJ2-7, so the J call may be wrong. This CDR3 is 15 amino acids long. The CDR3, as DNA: TGTGCCAGCAGTTTAGAACCGAGCTCCTACAATGAGCAGTACTTC. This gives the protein CASSLEPSSYNEQYF.

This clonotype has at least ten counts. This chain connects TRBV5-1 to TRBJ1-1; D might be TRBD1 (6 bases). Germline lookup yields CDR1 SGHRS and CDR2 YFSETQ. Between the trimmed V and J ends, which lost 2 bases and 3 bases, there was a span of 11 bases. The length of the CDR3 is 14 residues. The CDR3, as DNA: TGCGCCAGCAGCTTCATGGGGGCGGACACTGAAGCTTTCTTT. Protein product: CASSFMGADTEAFF.

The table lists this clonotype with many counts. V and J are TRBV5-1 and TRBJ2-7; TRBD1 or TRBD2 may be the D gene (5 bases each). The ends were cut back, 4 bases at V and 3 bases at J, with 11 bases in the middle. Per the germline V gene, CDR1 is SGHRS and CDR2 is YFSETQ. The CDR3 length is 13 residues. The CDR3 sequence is CASSPGPNYEQYF. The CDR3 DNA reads TGCGCCAGCAGCCCGGGACCAAACTACGAGCAGTACTTC.

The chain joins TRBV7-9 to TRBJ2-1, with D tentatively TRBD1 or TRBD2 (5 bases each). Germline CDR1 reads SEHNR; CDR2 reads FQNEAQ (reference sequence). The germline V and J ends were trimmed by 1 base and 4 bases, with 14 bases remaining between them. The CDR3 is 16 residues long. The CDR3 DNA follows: TGTGCCAGCAGCTTAGGACTCCGAGGGGTTTACAATGAGCAGTTCTTC. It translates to CASSLGLRGVYNEQFF.

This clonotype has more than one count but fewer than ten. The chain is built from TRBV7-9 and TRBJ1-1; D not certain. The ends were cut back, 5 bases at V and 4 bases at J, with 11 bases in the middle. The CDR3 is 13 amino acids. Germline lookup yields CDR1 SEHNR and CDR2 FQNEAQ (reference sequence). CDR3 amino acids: CASSPVGGTEAFF. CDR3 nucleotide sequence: TGTGCCAGCAGCCCCGTGGGCGGCACTGAAGCTTTCTTT.

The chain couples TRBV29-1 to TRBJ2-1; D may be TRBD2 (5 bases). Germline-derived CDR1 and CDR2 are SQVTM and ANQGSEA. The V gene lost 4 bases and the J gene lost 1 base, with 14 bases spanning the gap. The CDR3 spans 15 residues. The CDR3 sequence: CSVAGSEESYNEQFF. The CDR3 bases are TGCAGCGTTGCAGGTAGCGAGGAATCCTACAATGAGCAGTTCTTC.

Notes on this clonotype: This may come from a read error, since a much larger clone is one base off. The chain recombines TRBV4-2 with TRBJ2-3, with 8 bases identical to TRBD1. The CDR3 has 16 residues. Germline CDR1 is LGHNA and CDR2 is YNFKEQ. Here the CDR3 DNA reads TGTGCCAGCAGCCAAGAGTCGAGACAGGGGACAGGTACGCAGTATTTT. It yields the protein CASSQESRQGTGTQYF.

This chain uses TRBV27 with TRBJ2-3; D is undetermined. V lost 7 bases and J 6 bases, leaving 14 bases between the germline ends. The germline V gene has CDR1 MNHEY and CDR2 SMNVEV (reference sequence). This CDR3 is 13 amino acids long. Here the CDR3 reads CASMLVQGDTQYF. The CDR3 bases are TGTGCCAGCATGTTGGTACAAGGGGATACGCAGTATTTT.

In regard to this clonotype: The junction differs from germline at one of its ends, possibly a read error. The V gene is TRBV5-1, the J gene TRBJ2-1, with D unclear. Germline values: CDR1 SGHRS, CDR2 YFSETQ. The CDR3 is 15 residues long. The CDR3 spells CASSLDFSSYNEQIF. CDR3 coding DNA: TGCGCCAGCAGCTTGGACTTTAGCTCCTACAATGAGCAGATCTTC.

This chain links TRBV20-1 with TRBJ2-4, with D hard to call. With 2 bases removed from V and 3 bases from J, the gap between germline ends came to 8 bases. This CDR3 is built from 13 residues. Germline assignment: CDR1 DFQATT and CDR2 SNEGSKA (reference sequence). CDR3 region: CSARTQHKNIQYF. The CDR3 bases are TGCAGTGCTAGAACACAGCACAAAAACATTCAGTACTTC.

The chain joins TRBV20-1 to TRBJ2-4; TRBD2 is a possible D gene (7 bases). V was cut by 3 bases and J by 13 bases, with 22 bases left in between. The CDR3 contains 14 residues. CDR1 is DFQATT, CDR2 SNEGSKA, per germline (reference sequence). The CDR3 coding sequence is TGCAGTGCTAGGAAGAGTGGGGGGGCCTGGGAGCAGTACTTC. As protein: CSARKSGGAWEQYF.

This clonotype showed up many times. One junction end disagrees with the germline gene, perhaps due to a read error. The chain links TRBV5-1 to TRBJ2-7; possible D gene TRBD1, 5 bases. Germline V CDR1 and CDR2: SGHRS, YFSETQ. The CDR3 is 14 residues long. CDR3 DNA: TGTGCCAGCAGCTTAGAACCAGGGACCTACGAGCAGTACTTC. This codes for CASSLEPGTYEQYF.

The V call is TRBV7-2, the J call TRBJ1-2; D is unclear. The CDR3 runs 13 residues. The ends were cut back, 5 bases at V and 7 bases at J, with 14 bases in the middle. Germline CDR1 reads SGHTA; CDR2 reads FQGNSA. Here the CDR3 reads CASSELTKGGYTF. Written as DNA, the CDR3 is TGTGCCAGCAGCGAACTCACAAAAGGTGGCTACACCTTC. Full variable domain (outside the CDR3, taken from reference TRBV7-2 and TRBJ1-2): GAGVSQSPSNKVTEKGKDVELRCDPISGHTALYWYRQSLGQGLEFLIYFQGNSAPDKSGLPSDRFSAERTGGSVSTLTIQRTQQEDSAVYLCASSELTKGGYTFGSGTRLTVV.

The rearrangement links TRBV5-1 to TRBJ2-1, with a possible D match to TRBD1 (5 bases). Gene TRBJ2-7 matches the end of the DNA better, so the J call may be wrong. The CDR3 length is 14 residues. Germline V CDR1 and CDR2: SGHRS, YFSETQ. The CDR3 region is CASSLDAGYNEQYF. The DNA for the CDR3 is TGCGCCAGCAGCTTGGATGCAGGGTACAATGAGCAGTACTTC.

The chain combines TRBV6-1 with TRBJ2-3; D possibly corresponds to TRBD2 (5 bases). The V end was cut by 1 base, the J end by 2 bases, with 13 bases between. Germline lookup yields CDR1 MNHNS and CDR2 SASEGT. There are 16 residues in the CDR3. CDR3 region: CASSEVGTLDTDTQYF. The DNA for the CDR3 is TGTGCCAGCAGTGAAGTGGGAACACTAGACACAGATACGCAGTATTTT.

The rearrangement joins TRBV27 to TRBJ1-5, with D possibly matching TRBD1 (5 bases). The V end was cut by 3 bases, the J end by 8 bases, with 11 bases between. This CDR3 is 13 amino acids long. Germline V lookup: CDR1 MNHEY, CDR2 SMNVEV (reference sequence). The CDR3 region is CASSLGGGKPQHF. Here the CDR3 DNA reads TGTGCCAGCAGTTTGGGGGGAGGGAAGCCCCAGCATTTT.

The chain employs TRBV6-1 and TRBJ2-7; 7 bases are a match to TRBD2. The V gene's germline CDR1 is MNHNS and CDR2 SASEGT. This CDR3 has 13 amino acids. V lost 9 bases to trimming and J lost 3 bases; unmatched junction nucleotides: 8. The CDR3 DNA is TGTGCCAGTCGACTAGCTCCCTTCTACGAGCAGTACTTC. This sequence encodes CASRLAPFYEQYF.

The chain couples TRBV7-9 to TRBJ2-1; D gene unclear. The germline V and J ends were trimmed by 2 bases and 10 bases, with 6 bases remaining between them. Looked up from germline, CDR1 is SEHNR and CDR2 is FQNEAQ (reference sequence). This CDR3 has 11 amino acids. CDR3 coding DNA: TGTGCCAGCAGCTTACCCTGGGAGCAGTTCTTC. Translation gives CASSLPWEQFF.

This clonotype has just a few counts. CDR3 loop: CSARWSEQYF. DNA of the CDR3: TGCAGTGCTAGATGGTCGGAGCAGTACTTC. V is TRBV20-1 and J is TRBJ2-5, with D uncertain. V lost 2 bases to trimming and J lost 11 bases, with 9 bases between them. Germline V gives CDR1 DFQATT, CDR2 SNEGSKA (reference sequence). This CDR3 is 10 amino acids long.

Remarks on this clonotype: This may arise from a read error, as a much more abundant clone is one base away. The CDR3 loop is CAISESSGPYEQFF. CDR3 nucleotide sequence: TGTGCCATCAGTGAGTCGAGCGGTCCCTACGAGCAGTTCTTC. The rearrangement links TRBV10-3 to TRBJ2-1, with a weak D call TRBD2 (5 bases). Germline V gene sequence: CDR1 ENHRY, CDR2 SYGVKD. The CDR3 loop spans 14 amino acids. V lost 0 bases to trimming and J lost 10 bases, with 13 bases between them.

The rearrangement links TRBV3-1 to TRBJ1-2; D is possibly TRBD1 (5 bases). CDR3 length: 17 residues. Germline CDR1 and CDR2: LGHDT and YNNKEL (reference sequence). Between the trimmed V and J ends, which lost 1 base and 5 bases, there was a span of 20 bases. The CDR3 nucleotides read TGTGCCAGCAGCCAAGTAAAATTTAGCCGGGACTTTTATGGCTACACCTTC. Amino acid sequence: CASSQVKFSRDFYGYTF.

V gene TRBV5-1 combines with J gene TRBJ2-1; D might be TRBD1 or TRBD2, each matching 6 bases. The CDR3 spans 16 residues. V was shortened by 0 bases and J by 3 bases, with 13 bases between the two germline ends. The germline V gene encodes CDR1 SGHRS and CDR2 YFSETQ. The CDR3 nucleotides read TGCGCCAGCAGCTTGGCCCTAGGGGGACTCTACAATGAGCAGTTCTTC. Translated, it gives CASSLALGGLYNEQFF.